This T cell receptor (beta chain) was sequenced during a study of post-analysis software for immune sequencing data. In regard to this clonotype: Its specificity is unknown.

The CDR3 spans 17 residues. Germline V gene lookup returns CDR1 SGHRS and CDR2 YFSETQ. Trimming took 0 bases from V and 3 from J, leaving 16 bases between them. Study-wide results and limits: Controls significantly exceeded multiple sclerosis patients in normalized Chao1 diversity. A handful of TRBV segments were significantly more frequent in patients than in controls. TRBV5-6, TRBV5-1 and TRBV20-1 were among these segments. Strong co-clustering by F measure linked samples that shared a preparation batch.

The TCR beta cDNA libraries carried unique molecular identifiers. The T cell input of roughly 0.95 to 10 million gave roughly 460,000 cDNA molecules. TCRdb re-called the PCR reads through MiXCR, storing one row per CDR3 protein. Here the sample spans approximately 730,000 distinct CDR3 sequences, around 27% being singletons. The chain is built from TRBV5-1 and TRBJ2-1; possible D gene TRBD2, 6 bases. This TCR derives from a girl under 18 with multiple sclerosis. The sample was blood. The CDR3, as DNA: TGCGCCAGCAGCTTGGACGGGTCGGGCGGGAACTACAATGAGCAGTTCTTC. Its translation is CASSLDGSGGNYNEQFF.